This T cell receptor (beta chain) stems from a study of cytomegalovirus exposure and HLA in healthy donors. On the study more broadly: A previous analysis identified 90 million to 140 million unique TCR beta sequences derived from roughly 180 million T cells.

PCR employed 60 Vbeta and 13 Jbeta primers. Produced via immunoSEQ multiplex PCR; TCRdb's table is partial and in-frame only. The data contain some 140,000 clones, approximately 74% of them seen just once; the ten biggest clones take up around 4.7%. This CDR3 is 15 amino acids long. Germline V gene lookup returns CDR1 SGHTA and CDR2 FQGTGA. The ends lost 2 bases at V and 8 bases at J; junction bases unmatched: 8. The sample was PBMCs. The receptor comes from a man between 18 and 35 years old in good health and CMV-seropositive. The chain has TRBV7-3 and TRBJ2-3; 9 nucleotides align to TRBD2. The CDR3 spells CASSLGREGRGTQYF. CDR3 nucleotides: TGTGCCAGCAGCTTAGGGCGGGAGGGCAGGGGTACGCAGTATTTT.